This TCR beta chain came from a study of tumor-infiltrating lymphocytes in localized non-small cell lung cancer. This clone has only a few counts. Germline V gene lookup returns CDR1 SGDLS and CDR2 YYNGEE. The CDR3 consists of 13 residues. V was clipped by 0 bases and J by 6 bases, with 10 bases between them. Only in-frame clones appear in the TCRdb table, and some are missing; sequencing was by immunoSEQ multiplex PCR. Of fewer than 20,000 clones listed, more than 60% were seen once; the top ten hold about 6.4%. The clonotype comes from a human donor with non-small cell lung cancer. The sequenced sample consisted of lung tumor tissue. The chain uses TRBV9 and TRBJ2-7; perhaps TRBD1 as D (6 bases). The CDR3 sequence is CASSVDTGSEQYF. The CDR3 DNA sequence: TGTGCCAGCAGCGTAGACACAGGGTCCGAGCAGTACTTC.